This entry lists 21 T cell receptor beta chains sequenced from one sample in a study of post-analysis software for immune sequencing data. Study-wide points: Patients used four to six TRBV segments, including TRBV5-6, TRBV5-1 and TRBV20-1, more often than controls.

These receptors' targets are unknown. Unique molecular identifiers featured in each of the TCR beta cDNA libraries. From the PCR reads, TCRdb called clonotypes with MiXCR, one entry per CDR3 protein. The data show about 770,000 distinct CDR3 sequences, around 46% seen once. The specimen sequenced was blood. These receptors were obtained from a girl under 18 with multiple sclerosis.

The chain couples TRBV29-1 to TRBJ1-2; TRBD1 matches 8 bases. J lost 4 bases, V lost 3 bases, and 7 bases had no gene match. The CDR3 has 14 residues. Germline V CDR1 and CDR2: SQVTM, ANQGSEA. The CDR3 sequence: CSVEGQARRYGYTF. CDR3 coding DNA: TGCAGCGTTGAGGGACAGGCTAGGCGCTATGGCTACACCTTC.

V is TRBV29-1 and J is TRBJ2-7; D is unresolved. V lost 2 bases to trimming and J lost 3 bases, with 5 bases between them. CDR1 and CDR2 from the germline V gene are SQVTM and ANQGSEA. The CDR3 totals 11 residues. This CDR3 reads CSVENFYEQYF. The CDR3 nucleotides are TGCAGCGTTGAAAACTTCTACGAGCAGTACTTC.

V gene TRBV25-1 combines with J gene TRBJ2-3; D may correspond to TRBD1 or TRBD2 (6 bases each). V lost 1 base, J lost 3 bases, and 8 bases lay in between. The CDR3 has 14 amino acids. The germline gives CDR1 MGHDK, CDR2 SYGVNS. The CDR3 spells CASSEWRGTDTQYF. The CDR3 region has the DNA TGTGCCAGCAGTGAATGGAGGGGGACAGATACGCAGTATTTT.

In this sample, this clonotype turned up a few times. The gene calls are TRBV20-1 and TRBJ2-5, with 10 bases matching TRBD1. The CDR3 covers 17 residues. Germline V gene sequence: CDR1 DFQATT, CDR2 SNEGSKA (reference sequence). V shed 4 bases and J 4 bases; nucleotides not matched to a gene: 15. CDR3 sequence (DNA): TGCAGTGCTAATATCCCCGTTCTCGACAGGGGGCGAGAGACCCAGTACTTC. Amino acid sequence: CSANIPVLDRGRETQYF.

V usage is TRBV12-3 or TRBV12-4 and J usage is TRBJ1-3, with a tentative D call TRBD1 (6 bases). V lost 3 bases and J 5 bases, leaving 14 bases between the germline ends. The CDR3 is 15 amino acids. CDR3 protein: CASSLVQGARNTIYF. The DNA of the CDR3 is TGTGCCAGCAGTTTGGTACAGGGCGCTAGAAACACCATATATTTT.

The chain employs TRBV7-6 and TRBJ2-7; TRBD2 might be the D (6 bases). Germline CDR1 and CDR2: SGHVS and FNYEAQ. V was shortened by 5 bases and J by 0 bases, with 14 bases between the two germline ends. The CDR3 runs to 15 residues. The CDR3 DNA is TGTGCCAGCAGCCAAATAGCGGCCCCCTCCTACGAGCAGTACTTC. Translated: CASSQIAAPSYEQYF.

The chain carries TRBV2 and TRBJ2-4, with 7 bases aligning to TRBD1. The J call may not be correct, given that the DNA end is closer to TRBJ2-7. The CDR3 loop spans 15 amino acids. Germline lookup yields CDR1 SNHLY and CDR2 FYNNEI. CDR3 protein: CASSPLQGSLDEQYF. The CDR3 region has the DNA TGTGCCAGCAGTCCCCTACAGGGGTCCCTGGACGAGCAGTACTTC.

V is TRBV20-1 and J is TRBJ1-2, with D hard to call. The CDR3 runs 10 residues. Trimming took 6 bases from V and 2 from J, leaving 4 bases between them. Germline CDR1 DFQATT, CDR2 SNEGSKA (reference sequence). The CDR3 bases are TGCAGTGCGGGGAACTATGGCTACACCTTC. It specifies CSAGNYGYTF.

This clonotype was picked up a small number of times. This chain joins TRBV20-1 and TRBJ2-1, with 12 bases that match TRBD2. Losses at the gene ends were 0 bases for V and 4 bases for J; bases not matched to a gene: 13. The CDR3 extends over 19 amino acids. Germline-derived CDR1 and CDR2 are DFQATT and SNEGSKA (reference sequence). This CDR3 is CSARDIFGLAGSEYNEQFF. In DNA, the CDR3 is TGCAGTGCTAGAGACATATTTGGACTAGCGGGATCGGAGTACAATGAGCAGTTCTTC.

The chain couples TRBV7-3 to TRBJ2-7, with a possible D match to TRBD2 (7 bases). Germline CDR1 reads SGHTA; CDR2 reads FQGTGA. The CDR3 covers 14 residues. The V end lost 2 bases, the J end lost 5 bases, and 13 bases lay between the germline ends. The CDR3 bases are TGTGCCAGCAGCTTAGCCGGGGGGCAGGACGAGCAGTACTTC. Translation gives CASSLAGGQDEQYF.

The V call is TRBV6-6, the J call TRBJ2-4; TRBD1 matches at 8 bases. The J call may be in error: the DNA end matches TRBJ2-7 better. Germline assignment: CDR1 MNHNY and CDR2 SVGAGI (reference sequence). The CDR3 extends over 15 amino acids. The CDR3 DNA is TGTGCCAGCAGTTACCGACAGGGGTCCTCCTACGAGCAGTACTTC. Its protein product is CASSYRQGSSYEQYF.

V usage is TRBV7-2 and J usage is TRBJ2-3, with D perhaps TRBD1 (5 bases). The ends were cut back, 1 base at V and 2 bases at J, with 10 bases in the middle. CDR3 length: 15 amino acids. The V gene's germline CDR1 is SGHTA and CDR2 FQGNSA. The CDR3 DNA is TGTGCCAGCAGCTTAGTCATGGGGCCCACAGATACGCAGTATTTT. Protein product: CASSLVMGPTDTQYF.

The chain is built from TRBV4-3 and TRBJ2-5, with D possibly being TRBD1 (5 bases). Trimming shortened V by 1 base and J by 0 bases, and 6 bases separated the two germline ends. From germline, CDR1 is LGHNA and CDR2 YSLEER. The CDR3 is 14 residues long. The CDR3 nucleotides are TGCGCCAGCAGCCAAGTAGGGGACCAAGAGACCCAGTACTTC. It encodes CASSQVGDQETQYF.

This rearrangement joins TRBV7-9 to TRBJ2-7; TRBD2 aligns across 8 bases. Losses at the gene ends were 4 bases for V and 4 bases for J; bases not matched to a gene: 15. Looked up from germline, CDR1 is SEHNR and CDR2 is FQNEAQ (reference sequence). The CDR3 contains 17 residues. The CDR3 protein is CASSSWFVAGGLYEQYF. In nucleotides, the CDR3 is TGTGCCAGCAGCTCTTGGTTCGTGGCGGGAGGTCTGTACGAGCAGTACTTC.

The CDR3 loop is CASSATGDSFGEQYF. In nucleotides, the CDR3 is TGTGCCAGCTCAGCGACAGGAGACAGCTTCGGTGAGCAGTACTTC. The chain is built from TRBV18 and TRBJ2-7, with a tentative D call TRBD1 (6 bases). In germline, CDR1 is KGHSH, CDR2 LQKENI. Between the trimmed V and J ends, which lost 5 bases and 7 bases, there was a span of 21 bases. This CDR3 is built from 15 residues. The full variable domain, rest sourced from reference TRBV18 and TRBJ2-7, is NAGVMQNPRHLVRRRGQEARLRCSPMKGHSHVYWYRQLPEEGLKFMVYLQKENIIDESGMPKERFSAEFPKEGPSILRIQQVVRGDSAAYFCASSATGDSFGEQYFGPGTRLTVT.

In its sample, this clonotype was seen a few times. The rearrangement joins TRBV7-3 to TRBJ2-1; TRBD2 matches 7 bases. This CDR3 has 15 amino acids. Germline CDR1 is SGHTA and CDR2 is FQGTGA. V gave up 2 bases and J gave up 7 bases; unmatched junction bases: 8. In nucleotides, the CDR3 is TGTGCCAGCAGCTTAGGTTTACTAGCGTCGAATGAGCAGTTCTTC. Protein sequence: CASSLGLLASNEQFF. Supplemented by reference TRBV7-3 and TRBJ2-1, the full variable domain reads GAGVSQTPSNKVTEKGKYVELRCDPISGHTALYWYRQSLGQGPEFLIYFQGTGAADDSGLPNDRFFAVRPEGSVSTLKIQRTERGDSAVYLCASSLGLLASNEQFFGPGTRLTVL.

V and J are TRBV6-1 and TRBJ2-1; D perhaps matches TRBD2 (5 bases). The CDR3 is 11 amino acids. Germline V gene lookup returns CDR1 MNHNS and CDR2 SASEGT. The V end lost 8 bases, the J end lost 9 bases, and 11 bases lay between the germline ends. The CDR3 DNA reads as TGTGCCAGCCTTGCTCGGGGTGAGCAGTTCTTC. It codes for CASLARGEQFF.

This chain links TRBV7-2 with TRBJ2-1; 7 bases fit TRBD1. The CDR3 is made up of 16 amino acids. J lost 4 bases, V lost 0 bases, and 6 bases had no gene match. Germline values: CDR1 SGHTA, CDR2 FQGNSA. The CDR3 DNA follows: TGTGCCAGCAGCTTAGCGCTGGGACAGAGATACAATGAGCAGTTCTTC. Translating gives CASSLALGQRYNEQFF. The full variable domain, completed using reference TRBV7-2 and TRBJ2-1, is GAGVSQSPSNKVTEKGKDVELRCDPISGHTALYWYRQSLGQGLEFLIYFQGNSAPDKSGLPSDRFSAERTGGSVSTLTIQRTQQEDSAVYLCASSLALGQRYNEQFFGPGTRLTVL.

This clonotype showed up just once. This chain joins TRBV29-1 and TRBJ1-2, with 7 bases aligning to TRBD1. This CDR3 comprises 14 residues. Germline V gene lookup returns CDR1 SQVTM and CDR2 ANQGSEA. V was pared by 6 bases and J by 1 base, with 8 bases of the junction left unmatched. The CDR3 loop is CSVRQGSHNYGYTF. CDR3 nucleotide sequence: TGCAGCGTCCGACAGGGTAGTCATAACTATGGCTACACCTTC. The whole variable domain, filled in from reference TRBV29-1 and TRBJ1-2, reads SAVISQKPSRDICQRGTSLTIQCQVDSQVTMMFWYRQQPGQSLTLIATANQGSEATYESGFVIDKFPISRPNLTFSTLTVSNMSPEDSSIYLCSVRQGSHNYGYTFGSGTRLTVV.

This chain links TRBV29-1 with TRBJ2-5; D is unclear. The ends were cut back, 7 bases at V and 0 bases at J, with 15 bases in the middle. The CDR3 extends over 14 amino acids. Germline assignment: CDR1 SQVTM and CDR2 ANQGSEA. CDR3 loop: CSARLPPHQETQYF. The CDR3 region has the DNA TGCAGCGCCCGACTCCCTCCCCACCAAGAGACCCAGTACTTC. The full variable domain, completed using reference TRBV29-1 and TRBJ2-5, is SAVISQKPSRDICQRGTSLTIQCQVDSQVTMMFWYRQQPGQSLTLIATANQGSEATYESGFVIDKFPISRPNLTFSTLTVSNMSPEDSSIYLCSARLPPHQETQYFGPGTRLLVL.

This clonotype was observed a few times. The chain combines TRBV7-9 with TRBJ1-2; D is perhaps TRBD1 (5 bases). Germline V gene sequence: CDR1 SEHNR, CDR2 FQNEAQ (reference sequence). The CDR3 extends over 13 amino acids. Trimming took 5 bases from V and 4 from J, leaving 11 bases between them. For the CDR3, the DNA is TGTGCCAGCAGCGAGACAGCTCGCTATGGCTACACCTTC. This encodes CASSETARYGYTF.